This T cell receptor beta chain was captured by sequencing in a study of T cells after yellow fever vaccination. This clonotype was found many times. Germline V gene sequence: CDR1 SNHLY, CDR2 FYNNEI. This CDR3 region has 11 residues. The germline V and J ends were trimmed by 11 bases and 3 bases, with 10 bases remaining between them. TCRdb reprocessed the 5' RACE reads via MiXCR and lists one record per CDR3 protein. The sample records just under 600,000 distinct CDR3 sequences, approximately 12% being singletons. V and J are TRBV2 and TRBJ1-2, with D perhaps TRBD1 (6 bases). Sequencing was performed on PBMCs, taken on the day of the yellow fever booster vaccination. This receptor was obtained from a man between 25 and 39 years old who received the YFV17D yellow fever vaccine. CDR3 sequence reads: CAHHRDYGYTF. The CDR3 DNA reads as TGTGCCCATCACAGGGACTATGGCTACACCTTC.